These 29 T cell receptor beta chains were all obtained from the same sample, sequenced in a study of T cell changes during pregnancy in multiple sclerosis (dated by TCRdb to about 2019). The library was prepared using the immunoSEQ multiplex PCR assay. As stored in TCRdb, this immuneACCESS dataset retains in-frame rearrangements with V and J assigned. A fraction of the clones does not appear; measured against another copy, unresolved V genes explain less than half of the discrepancy, and the remainder lacks a known reason. The sample yields some 80,000 clones; roughly 90% were counted once. Jointly, the top ten make up 2.5% to 3% of the sample. The specimen was peripheral blood, collected in the first trimester of pregnancy. The receptors stem from a female donor with multiple sclerosis, enrolled in a pregnancy study.

This chain connects TRBV7-8 to TRBJ2-1; 11 bases align to TRBD2. The CDR3 is made up of 15 amino acids. Germline CDR1 reads SGHVS; CDR2 reads FQNEAQ. J lost 3 bases, V lost 5 bases, and 3 bases had no gene match. The chain's CDR3 is CASSLGLADYNEQFF. The CDR3 DNA follows: TGTGCCAGCAGCCTGGGACTAGCGGACTACAATGAGCAGTTCTTC.

The rearrangement joins TRBV28 to TRBJ1-1; D gene uncertain. CDR3 length equals 15 residues. Trimming stripped 3 bases from V and 7 bases from J, with 18 bases between. CDR1 MDHEN and CDR2 SYDVKM come from the germline V gene. CDR3 bases: TGTGCCAGCAGTTTTGGGGAGATCGGGGATATTGAAGCTTTCTTT. Protein sequence: CASSFGEIGDIEAFF.

The V call is TRBV19, the J call TRBJ2-2; tentative D call: TRBD2 (6 bases). The CDR3 covers 16 residues. Trimming stripped 5 bases from V and 6 bases from J, with 19 bases between. Germline CDR1 LNHDA, CDR2 SQIVND (reference sequence). This chain's CDR3 is CASSRKLLGGPGELFF. In DNA, the CDR3 is TGTGCCAGTAGTCGAAAATTATTGGGGGGACCCGGGGAGCTGTTTTTT.

The rearrangement joins TRBV5-1 to TRBJ1-1; 7 bases are a match to TRBD1. After removal of 2 bases from V and 5 bases from J, the junction contained 18 bases not matched to a gene. The CDR3 runs 18 residues. Germline CDR1 SGHRS, CDR2 YFSETQ. CDR3 DNA sequence: TGCGCCAGCAGCTTTCTAGGACAGGAAAGCAATCGGGGTACTGAAGCTTTCTTT. It translates to CASSFLGQESNRGTEAFF.

J is TRBJ2-3 and V is TRBV7-3; D possibly corresponds to TRBD2 (6 bases). Germline V gene data show CDR1 as SGHTA and CDR2 as FQGTGA. The CDR3 consists of 15 residues. V was cut by 5 bases and J by 2 bases, with 14 bases left in between. The CDR3 DNA reads TGTGCCAGCAGCCGGACCGGGGGAGACACAGATACGCAGTATTTT. Translating it yields CASSRTGGDTDTQYF.

This chain links TRBV4-1 with TRBJ2-5; possibly TRBD1 for D (6 bases). The assigned J gene may be wrong: the sequence end matches TRBJ2-7 better. CDR1 and CDR2 from the germline V gene are MGHRA and YSYEKL. The CDR3 is 15 residues long. The CDR3 region has the DNA TGCGCCAGCAGCCAAGTCGCCCAGGGGATTTACGAGCAGTACTTC. Residues: CASSQVAQGIYEQYF.

This rearrangement joins TRBV5-1 to TRBJ2-7, with a tentative D call TRBD1 (6 bases). This CDR3 is built from 15 residues. Trimming left V 3 bases short and J 0 bases short, with 13 bases between. Germline-derived CDR1 and CDR2 are SGHRS and YFSETQ. CDR3 in amino acids: CASSSTPQGSYEQYF. As DNA, the CDR3 is TGCGCCAGCAGCTCCACCCCACAGGGCTCCTACGAGCAGTACTTC.

This clone was seen a few times. This rearrangement joins TRBV19 to TRBJ1-1; maybe TRBD1 (6 bases). The CDR3 has 14 residues. In germline, CDR1 is LNHDA, CDR2 SQIVND (reference sequence). Trimming stripped 3 bases from V and 5 bases from J, with 13 bases between. The CDR3 protein is CASSMGAVETEAFF. The DNA of the CDR3 is TGTGCCAGTAGTATGGGGGCTGTGGAGACTGAAGCTTTCTTT.

The chain employs TRBV5-1 and TRBJ2-5; the D gene is possibly TRBD2 (5 bases). Germline CDR1 SGHRS, CDR2 YFSETQ. The CDR3 is 13 amino acids. V dropped 0 bases and J dropped 5 bases, with 8 bases sitting between them. Here the CDR3 reads CASSLVRGETQYF. The DNA for the CDR3 is TGCGCCAGCAGCTTGGTGCGAGGGGAGACCCAGTACTTC.

The chain couples TRBV28 to TRBJ1-5; 10 bases line up with TRBD1. The junction had 9 bases not matched to a gene; V was cut back by 6 bases and J by 7 bases. The germline gives CDR1 MDHEN, CDR2 SYDVKM. CDR3 size: 15 residues. This chain's CDR3 is CASSPGTGVRQPQHF. The CDR3 DNA reads TGTGCCAGCAGCCCCGGGACAGGGGTCAGACAGCCCCAGCATTTT.

The rearrangement links TRBV7-2 to TRBJ2-7; D remains unclear. Germline CDR1 reads SGHTA; CDR2 reads FQGNSA. V was pared by 0 bases and J by 5 bases, with 8 bases between. This CDR3 region has 13 residues. CDR3 loop: CASSLASSHEQYF. The CDR3 DNA reads as TGTGCCAGCAGCTTAGCGAGTTCGCACGAGCAGTACTTC.

The rearrangement joins TRBV10-3 to TRBJ1-6; D not certain. V was shortened by 3 bases and J by 0 bases, with 12 bases between the two germline ends. This CDR3 has 17 residues. Per germline, CDR1 ENHRY and CDR2 SYGVKD. The CDR3 DNA sequence: TGTGCCATCAGTGAAAAATCGCCAGGCTCCTATAATTCACCCCTCCACTTT. Encoded protein: CAISEKSPGSYNSPLHF.

The chain uses TRBV7-3 and TRBJ2-1; D gene uncertain. Per germline, CDR1 SGHTA and CDR2 FQGTGA. This CDR3 has 14 amino acids. Trimming stripped 5 bases from V and 7 bases from J, with 15 bases between. CDR3 in DNA: TGTGCCAGCAGCCCCACCCGACTCGGAAATGAGCAGTTCTTC. Translation: CASSPTRLGNEQFF.

The chain has TRBV14 and TRBJ1-2; a possible D gene is TRBD1 (5 bases). The germline V gene has CDR1 SGHDN and CDR2 FVKESK. Trimming took off 2 bases at V and 7 bases at J, with 14 bases between the two ends. The length of the CDR3 is 14 residues. The CDR3 nucleotides read TGTGCCAGCAGCCAACTGGGACTTGGGTCTGGCTACACCTTC. Its protein is CASSQLGLGSGYTF.

This clone was detected only a few times. The chain carries TRBV18 and TRBJ1-1, with no clear D. The CDR3 runs to 13 residues. CDR1 is KGHSH, CDR2 LQKENI, per germline. The V end lost 3 bases, the J end lost 5 bases, and 10 bases lay between the germline ends. CDR3 bases: TGTGCCAGCTCACCCGACGGGGTTACTGAAGCTTTCTTT. Protein sequence: CASSPDGVTEAFF.

J is TRBJ1-2 and V is TRBV18, with D uncertain. CDR3 length equals 16 residues. The V end was cut by 6 bases, the J end by 2 bases, with 19 bases between. Germline V gives CDR1 KGHSH, CDR2 LQKENI. Written as DNA, the CDR3 is TGTGCCAGCTCCGCAGAGCAAGCGGCGGCGAACTATGGCTACACCTTC. Amino acid sequence: CASSAEQAAANYGYTF.

The CDR3 bases are TGCGCCAGCAGACCGCTAGGCAGCTCCTACGAGCAGTACTTC. Translated: CASRPLGSSYEQYF. The V call is TRBV4-1, the J call TRBJ2-7; D gene ambiguous. CDR1 MGHRA and CDR2 YSYEKL come from the germline V gene. Trimming removed 6 bases from V and 0 bases from J, with 12 bases in between. This CDR3 spans 14 amino acids.

This rearrangement joins TRBV6-1 to TRBJ1-1; 8 positions match TRBD1. V shed 3 bases, J shed 0 bases, and the junction held 9 bases outside the gene matches. This CDR3 has 17 residues. Germline lookup yields CDR1 MNHNS and CDR2 SASEGT. The CDR3 region is CASSDHGTGFMNTEAFF. Here the CDR3 DNA reads TGTGCCAGCAGTGACCACGGGACAGGCTTCATGAACACTGAAGCTTTCTTT.

The genes are TRBV9 and TRBJ2-5, with no clear D. Trimming removed 1 base at V and 1 base at J, with 8 bases between. The CDR3 is 14 amino acids. Germline-derived CDR1 and CDR2 are SGDLS and YYNGEE. DNA of the CDR3: TGTGCCAGCAGCGTAAGTAGAGGCCAAGAGACCCAGTACTTC. Amino acid sequence: CASSVSRGQETQYF. Full variable domain (outside the CDR3, taken from reference TRBV9 and TRBJ2-5): DSGVTQTPKHLITATGQRVTLRCSPRSGDLSVYWYQQSLDQGLQFLIQYYNGEERAKGNILERFSAQQFPDLHSELNLSSLELGDSALYFCASSVSRGQETQYFGPGTRLLVL.

The rearrangement joins TRBV11-3 to TRBJ2-7; TRBD2 agrees at 9 bases. CDR3 size: 14 residues. V trimming: 5 bases; J trimming: 7 bases; junction bases outside the gene matches: 9. The germline V gene has CDR1 SGHNT and CDR2 YENEEA. CDR3 sequence (DNA): TGTGCCAGCAGCCTCGGTCGGCTAGCGGGGGAGCAGTACTTC. Amino acid sequence: CASSLGRLAGEQYF.

This chain connects TRBV5-1 to TRBJ1-5; 7 nucleotides align to TRBD1. Germline V CDR1 and CDR2: SGHRS, YFSETQ. The J segment lost 4 bases and the V segment lost 4 bases, leaving 5 bases of the junction unmatched. CDR3 size: 14 residues. CDR3 nucleotide sequence: TGCGCCAGCAGCCCAGGGGGACAGAATCAGCCCCAGCATTTT. This sequence encodes CASSPGGQNQPQHF.

The CDR3 DNA is TGTGCCAGCAGGAATAGCGGGACGAACACCGGGGAGCTGTTTTTT. Protein sequence: CASRNSGTNTGELFF. The genes are TRBV2 and TRBJ2-2; 8 nucleotides agree with TRBD2. From germline, CDR1 is SNHLY and CDR2 FYNNEI. V trimming: 6 bases; J trimming: 0 bases; junction bases outside the gene matches: 3. The CDR3 is 15 amino acids.

This chain connects TRBV2 to TRBJ2-1, with 7 bases matching TRBD1. From germline, CDR1 is SNHLY and CDR2 FYNNEI. Trimming at V came to 6 bases and at J to 4 bases, leaving 12 bases not matched to a gene. The CDR3 is 16 residues long. This chain's CDR3 is CASRAEGAGAYNEQFF. The DNA of the CDR3 is TGTGCCAGCAGGGCAGAGGGGGCCGGAGCATACAATGAGCAGTTCTTC.

The J gene is TRBJ2-3, the V gene TRBV19; 11 bases match TRBD1. CDR3 size: 22 residues. Germline values: CDR1 LNHDA, CDR2 SQIVND (reference sequence). J was trimmed by 2 bases and V by 6 bases; bases with no gene match: 25. The CDR3 loop is CASSLDRGHVLKGQMITDTQYF. The CDR3 nucleotides are TGTGCCAGTAGCCTGGACAGGGGGCACGTGTTAAAGGGCCAGATGATCACAGATACGCAGTATTTT.

J is TRBJ2-5 and V is TRBV7-8; 10 nucleotides line up with TRBD2. The germline gives CDR1 SGHVS, CDR2 FQNEAQ. The CDR3 spans 16 residues. V trimming: 6 bases; J trimming: 2 bases; junction bases outside the gene matches: 9. CDR3 bases: TGTGCCAGCAGGTACAGGACTAGCGGTTATCAAGAGACCCAGTACTTC. This translates into CASRYRTSGYQETQYF.

V gene TRBV6-5 combines with J gene TRBJ1-2, with a possible D match to TRBD1 (5 bases). This CDR3 has 13 residues. With 4 bases removed from V and 8 bases from J, the gap between germline ends came to 14 bases. Per the germline V gene, CDR1 is MNHEY and CDR2 is SVGAGI. DNA for the CDR3: TGTGCCAGCAGTTCCCCGGCGGGGCACGGCTACACCTTC. Translating it yields CASSSPAGHGYTF.

The chain joins TRBV5-4 to TRBJ2-7, with 7 bases fitting TRBD1. Germline V gives CDR1 SGHNT, CDR2 YYREEE (reference sequence). The CDR3 runs 17 residues. V lost 4 bases and J lost 2; bases outside the gene matches: 15. CDR3 DNA: TGTGCCAGCAGCCCGGGTCCCAAACAGGGGCTACCCTACGAGCAGTACTTC. Its translation is CASSPGPKQGLPYEQYF. Drawing the rest from reference TRBV5-4 and TRBJ2-7, the complete variable domain is ETGVTQSPTHLIKTRGQQVTLRCSSQSGHNTVSWYQQALGQGPQFIFQYYREEENGRGNFPPRFSGLQFPNYSSELNVNALELDDSALYLCASSPGPKQGLPYEQYFGPGTRLTVT.

CDR3 protein: CASSPRTSGSRMFF. The DNA of the CDR3 is TGTGCCAGCAGCCCAAGGACTAGCGGGAGTAGGATGTTCTTC. The chain joins TRBV9 to TRBJ2-1; 13 nucleotides align to TRBD2. The length of the CDR3 is 14 residues. CDR1 and CDR2 from the germline V gene are SGDLS and YYNGEE. With V trimmed by 4 bases and J by 15 bases, 10 bases remained unmatched. Together with reference TRBV9 and TRBJ2-1, the CDR3 gives the full variable domain: DSGVTQTPKHLITATGQRVTLRCSPRSGDLSVYWYQQSLDQGLQFLIQYYNGEERAKGNILERFSAQQFPDLHSELNLSSLELGDSALYFCASSPRTSGSRMFFGPGTRLTVL.

The chain is built from TRBV11-2 and TRBJ2-2; D is ambiguous. Between the trimmed V and J ends, which lost 3 bases and 7 bases, there was a span of 9 bases. Germline-derived CDR1 and CDR2 are SGHAT and FQNNGV. This CDR3 comprises 13 residues. The CDR3 nucleotides are TGTGCCAGCAGCTTGGCCAGGCGCGGGGAGCTGTTTTTT. As protein: CASSLARRGELFF.